The next 25 T cell receptor beta chains were all read from a single sample in a study of cytomegalovirus exposure and HLA in healthy donors. The PCR made use of 60 Vbeta and 13 Jbeta primers. The method was immunoSEQ multiplex PCR; TCRdb's version includes in-frame clones alone and lacks a portion of them. Of approximately 160,000 clones in the sample, roughly four fifths were seen once. Sequenced sample: PBMCs. These receptor sequences come from a man between 18 and 29 years old in good health and CMV-seronegative.

The rearrangement joins TRBV28 to TRBJ1-2, with 9 positions matching TRBD1. The CDR3 contains 16 residues. With 3 bases clipped from V and 4 bases from J, the junction kept 9 bases outside the gene matches. The germline gives CDR1 MDHEN, CDR2 SYDVKM. The CDR3 reads CASSLAGTGTSYGYTF. The DNA for the CDR3 is TGTGCCAGCAGTTTGGCTGGGACAGGGACTAGCTATGGCTACACCTTC.

This chain uses TRBV5-1 with TRBJ1-1; 7 bases agree with TRBD1. The CDR3 has 13 residues. V was pared by 4 bases and J by 1 base, with 1 base of the junction left unmatched. The germline V gene has CDR1 SGHRS and CDR2 YFSETQ. The CDR3 bases are TGCGCCAGCAGCAGGACAGGGAACACTGAAGCTTTCTTT. Translation: CASSRTGNTEAFF.

V and J are TRBV5-1 and TRBJ2-2; D possibly corresponds to TRBD2 (5 bases). Trimming took off 1 base at V and 4 bases at J, with 8 bases between the two ends. CDR3 length: 14 residues. Germline lookup yields CDR1 SGHRS and CDR2 YFSETQ. The CDR3 bases are TGCGCCAGCAGCTTGACGGGGTTCACCGGGGAGCTGTTTTTT. Amino acid sequence: CASSLTGFTGELFF.

The chain links TRBV6-6 to TRBJ2-7; D ambiguous. The CDR3 consists of 11 residues. The germline V gene encodes CDR1 MNHNY and CDR2 SVGAGI (reference sequence). The V and J ends lost 5 bases and 6 bases respectively, with 8 bases between them. Written as DNA, the CDR3 is TGTGCCAGCAGTCGTTTCCCCGAGCAGTACTTC. Residues: CASSRFPEQYF.

This chain links TRBV19 with TRBJ2-7, with D possibly being TRBD1 (5 bases). This CDR3 has 15 amino acids. V was cut by 5 bases and J by 4 bases, with 18 bases left in between. The V gene's germline CDR1 is LNHDA and CDR2 SQIVND (reference sequence). The CDR3 is CASSPTPGIFYEQYF. The CDR3 DNA sequence: TGTGCCAGTAGTCCGACCCCAGGGATCTTTTACGAGCAGTACTTC. The full variable domain, completed using reference TRBV19 and TRBJ2-7, is DGGITQSPKYLFRKEGQNVTLSCEQNLNHDAMYWYRQDPGQGLRLIYYSQIVNDFQKGDIAEGYSVSREKKESFPLTVTSAQKNPTAFYLCASSPTPGIFYEQYFGPGTRLTVT.

The chain joins TRBV19 to TRBJ1-1, with unresolved D. V lost 5 bases, J lost 3 bases, and 22 bases lay in between. This CDR3 comprises 17 residues. Per the germline V gene, CDR1 is LNHDA and CDR2 is SQIVND (reference sequence). CDR3 sequence (DNA): TGTGCCAGTAGTTTTATGAGCCCCATGAGGGTTGACACTGAAGCTTTCTTT. Translation gives CASSFMSPMRVDTEAFF.

The rearrangement links TRBV6-5 to TRBJ2-5; no reliable D call. Germline V gene data show CDR1 as MNHEY and CDR2 as SVGAGI. The ends were cut back, 2 bases at V and 2 bases at J, with 15 bases in the middle. The CDR3 sequence is 16 residues long. Here the CDR3 reads CASSYGLPRAQETQYF. In nucleotides, the CDR3 is TGTGCCAGCAGTTACGGTTTACCTAGAGCTCAAGAGACCCAGTACTTC.

The chain combines TRBV7-9 with TRBJ1-1, with D tentatively TRBD1 (5 bases). V lost 8 bases, J lost 1 base, and 14 bases lay in between. The CDR3 sequence is 14 residues long. CDR1 is SEHNR, CDR2 FQNEAQ, per germline (reference sequence). CDR3 sequence (DNA): TGTGCCAGCCGGAGGGGAGGGGAGAACACTGAAGCTTTCTTT. Translation gives CASRRGGENTEAFF.

In its sample, this clone was seen a few times. The rearrangement links TRBV5-1 to TRBJ1-1; tentative D call: TRBD1 (6 bases). The CDR3 is 17 amino acids. Trimming left V 0 bases short and J 0 bases short, with 15 bases between. Germline V gene sequence: CDR1 SGHRS, CDR2 YFSETQ. CDR3 sequence reads: CASSLGLQGGMNTEAFF. CDR3 DNA sequence: TGCGCCAGCAGCTTGGGATTACAGGGAGGGATGAACACTGAAGCTTTCTTT.

The chain uses TRBV5-4 and TRBJ2-7; D gene ambiguous. Trimming removed 7 bases from V and 2 bases from J, with 16 bases in between. The CDR3 is 14 amino acids. Germline V lookup: CDR1 SGHNT, CDR2 YYREEE (reference sequence). In DNA, the CDR3 is TGTGCCAGCGGCCCCGGAGCCCAACCCTACGAGCAGTACTTC. It specifies CASGPGAQPYEQYF.

This clone was seen a single time. V is TRBV7-3 and J is TRBJ1-1, with D hard to call. Germline assignment: CDR1 SGHTA and CDR2 FQGTGA. Trimming stripped 1 base from V and 1 base from J, with 7 bases between. This CDR3 has 14 residues. CDR3 DNA: TGTGCCAGCAGCTTAAACGGAGGGAACACTGAAGCTTTCTTT. It yields the protein CASSLNGGNTEAFF.

Here the CDR3 DNA reads TGTGCCAGCAGAGGGGACAGCCCTGAAGCTTTCTTT. It codes for CASRGDSPEAFF. The rearrangement joins TRBV9 to TRBJ1-1; 7 bases line up with TRBD1. The germline CDR1 and CDR2 sequences are SGDLS and YYNGEE. This CDR3 spans 12 amino acids. Trimming took 5 bases from V and 6 from J; bases not matched to a gene: 4.

J is TRBJ1-1 and V is TRBV27; 10 nucleotides match TRBD1. The V gene's germline CDR1 is MNHEY and CDR2 SMNVEV (reference sequence). The CDR3 is 15 amino acids. J gave up 0 bases and V 3 bases, and 1 base lay outside the gene matches. This chain's CDR3 is CASSLTGGLNTEAFF. The CDR3 DNA follows: TGTGCCAGCAGTTTGACAGGGGGCTTGAACACTGAAGCTTTCTTT.

The rearrangement joins TRBV6-6 to TRBJ2-7; D is undetermined. From germline, CDR1 is MNHNY and CDR2 SVGAGI (reference sequence). Trimming took 5 bases from V and 4 from J, leaving 6 bases between them. This CDR3 is 11 amino acids long. CDR3 nucleotide sequence: TGTGCCAGCAGTACAGAGTACGAGCAGTACTTC. Translating gives CASSTEYEQYF.

This clone has just one count. The junction shows a germline mismatch at one end, possibly a read error. J is TRBJ1-1 and V is TRBV7-9; TRBD1 is a possible D gene (6 bases). CDR1 SEHNR and CDR2 FQNEAQ come from the germline V gene (reference sequence). The CDR3 is 11 amino acids. CDR3 bases: TGTGCCAGCAGATCACAGGGCCACTACACATTT. This codes for CASRSQGHYTF.

Here the CDR3 DNA reads TGTGCCAGCAGTTTAACCGTGCGGGACAGGGCTGGCAATGAGCAGTTCTTC. This sequence encodes CASSLTVRDRAGNEQFF. J is TRBJ2-1 and V is TRBV28; 9 bases are a match to TRBD1. The CDR3 is 17 residues long. The ends lost 2 bases at V and 6 bases at J; junction bases unmatched: 11. Germline assignment: CDR1 MDHEN and CDR2 SYDVKM.

V is TRBV5-1 and J is TRBJ2-7, with D possibly TRBD2 on 6 matching bases. V lost 2 bases and J 3 bases, leaving 12 bases between the germline ends. The germline V gene encodes CDR1 SGHRS and CDR2 YFSETQ. CDR3 length equals 14 residues. The CDR3 protein is CASSFLSGDYEQYF. The CDR3 nucleotides are TGCGCCAGCAGCTTTCTATCGGGGGACTACGAGCAGTACTTC.

The chain has TRBV27 and TRBJ1-5; D gene unclear. V was shortened by 6 bases and J by 5 bases, with 11 bases between the two germline ends. Germline V gene sequence: CDR1 MNHEY, CDR2 SMNVEV (reference sequence). CDR3 size: 13 residues. CDR3 region: CASSPSPHQPQHF. CDR3 in DNA: TGTGCCAGCAGCCCGTCCCCCCATCAGCCCCAGCATTTT.

The chain links TRBV6-5 to TRBJ2-7, with D perhaps TRBD2 (5 bases). Per germline, CDR1 MNHEY and CDR2 SVGAGI. V gave up 0 bases and J gave up 5 bases, with 17 bases separating them. This CDR3 has 16 amino acids. The CDR3 region is CASSYSNFRGSDEQYF. CDR3 coding DNA: TGTGCCAGCAGTTACTCGAATTTCCGGGGTTCGGACGAGCAGTACTTC.

This clone has more than one count but fewer than ten. This chain uses TRBV11-3 with TRBJ2-7; 10 bases align to TRBD2. The CDR3 totals 14 residues. The germline CDR1 and CDR2 sequences are SGHNT and YENEEA. V lost 2 bases and J lost 4; bases outside the gene matches: 2. CDR3 nucleotide sequence: TGTGCCAGCAGCTTACTAGCGGGAGTATACGAGCAGTACTTC. This translates into CASSLLAGVYEQYF.

The rearrangement links TRBV2 to TRBJ2-3, with 11 bases aligning to TRBD2. CDR3 length: 17 residues. Trimming cost V 2 bases and J 0 bases; bases outside gene matches: 4. Germline-derived CDR1 and CDR2 are SNHLY and FYNNEI. CDR3: CASSELAGGTSTDTQYF. The CDR3 DNA sequence: TGTGCCAGCAGTGAACTAGCGGGGGGAACTAGCACAGATACGCAGTATTTT.

This clone was counted between two and nine times. The chain employs TRBV10-3 and TRBJ2-7; the D is unclear. Germline values: CDR1 ENHRY, CDR2 SYGVKD. The CDR3 consists of 14 residues. V lost 3 bases to trimming and J lost 2 bases, with 11 bases between them. In DNA form, the CDR3 reads TGTGCCATCAGTGACCCACAGCTCGCCTACGAGCAGTACTTC. Translating gives CAISDPQLAYEQYF.

By proportion, this clone is large. The chain carries TRBV6-5 and TRBJ2-1, with 11 bases matching TRBD2. V gave up 6 bases and J gave up 5 bases; unmatched junction bases: 6. From germline, CDR1 is MNHEY and CDR2 SVGAGI. This CDR3 spans 15 amino acids. In DNA form, the CDR3 reads TGTGCCAGCAGAGAAACTAGCGGGGGACACAATGAGCAGTTCTTC. It specifies CASRETSGGHNEQFF.

V is TRBV19 and J is TRBJ2-4; 8 bases map to TRBD2. Germline V gives CDR1 LNHDA, CDR2 SQIVND (reference sequence). V gave up 1 base and J gave up 8 bases; unmatched junction bases: 16. This CDR3 region has 18 residues. CDR3 nucleotide sequence: TGTGCCAGTAGTATAGTTTTCCTCTCGGGACTAGATCAGGACATTCAGTACTTC. Its translation is CASSIVFLSGLDQDIQYF.

J is TRBJ1-1 and V is TRBV11-3, with a weak D call TRBD1 (6 bases). V was shortened by 5 bases and J by 7 bases, with 11 bases between the two germline ends. Germline V gives CDR1 SGHNT, CDR2 YENEEA. The CDR3 length is 12 residues. The CDR3 loop reads CASSLGQREAFF. The CDR3 bases are TGTGCCAGCAGCCTCGGACAGCGTGAAGCTTTCTTT.